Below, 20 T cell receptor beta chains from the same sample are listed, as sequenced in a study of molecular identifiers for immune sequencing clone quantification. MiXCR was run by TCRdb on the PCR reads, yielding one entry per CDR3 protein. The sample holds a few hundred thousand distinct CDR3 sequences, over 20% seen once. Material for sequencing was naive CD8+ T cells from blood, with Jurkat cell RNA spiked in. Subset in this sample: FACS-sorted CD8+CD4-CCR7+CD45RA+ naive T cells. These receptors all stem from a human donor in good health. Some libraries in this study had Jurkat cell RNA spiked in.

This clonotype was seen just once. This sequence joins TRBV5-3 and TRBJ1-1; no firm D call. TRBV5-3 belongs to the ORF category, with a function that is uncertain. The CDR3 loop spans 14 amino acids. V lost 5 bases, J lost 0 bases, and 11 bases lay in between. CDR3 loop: CARRDGRVNTEAFF. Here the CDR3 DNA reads TGTGCCAGAAGAGATGGACGGGTGAACACTGAAGCTTTCTTT.

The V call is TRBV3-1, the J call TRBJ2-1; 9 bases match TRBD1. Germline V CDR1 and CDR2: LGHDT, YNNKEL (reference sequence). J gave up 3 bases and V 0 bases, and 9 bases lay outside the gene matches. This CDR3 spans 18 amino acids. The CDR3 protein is CASSQDRIRTGDYNEQFF. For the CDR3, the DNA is TGTGCCAGCAGCCAAGATCGAATAAGGACAGGGGACTACAATGAGCAGTTCTTC.

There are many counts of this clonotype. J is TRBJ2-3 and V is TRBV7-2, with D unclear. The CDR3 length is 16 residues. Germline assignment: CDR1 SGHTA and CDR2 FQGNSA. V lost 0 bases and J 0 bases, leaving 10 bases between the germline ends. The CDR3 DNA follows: TGTGCCAGCAGCTTAGCGGTGGCGGTCAGCACAGATACGCAGTATTTT. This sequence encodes CASSLAVAVSTDTQYF.

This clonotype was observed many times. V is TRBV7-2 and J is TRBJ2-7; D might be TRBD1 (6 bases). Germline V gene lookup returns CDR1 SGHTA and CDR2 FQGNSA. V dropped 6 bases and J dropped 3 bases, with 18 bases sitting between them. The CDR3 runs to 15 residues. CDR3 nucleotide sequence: TGTGCCAGCAGACCGACCGGGACACCTAACTACGAGCAGTACTTC. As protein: CASRPTGTPNYEQYF.

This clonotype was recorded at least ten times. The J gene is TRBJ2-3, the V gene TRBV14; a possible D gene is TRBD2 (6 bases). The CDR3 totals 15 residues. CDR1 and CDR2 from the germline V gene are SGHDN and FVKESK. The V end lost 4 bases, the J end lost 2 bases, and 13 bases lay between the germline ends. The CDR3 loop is CASSPGTSYTDTQYF. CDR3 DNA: TGTGCCAGCAGCCCCGGGACTTCCTACACAGATACGCAGTATTTT.

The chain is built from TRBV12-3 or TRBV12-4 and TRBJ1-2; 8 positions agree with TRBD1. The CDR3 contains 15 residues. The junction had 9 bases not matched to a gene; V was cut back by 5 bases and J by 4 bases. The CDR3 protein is CASSLDRDGAYGYTF. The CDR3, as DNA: TGTGCCAGCAGTCTGGACAGGGACGGAGCCTATGGCTACACCTTC.

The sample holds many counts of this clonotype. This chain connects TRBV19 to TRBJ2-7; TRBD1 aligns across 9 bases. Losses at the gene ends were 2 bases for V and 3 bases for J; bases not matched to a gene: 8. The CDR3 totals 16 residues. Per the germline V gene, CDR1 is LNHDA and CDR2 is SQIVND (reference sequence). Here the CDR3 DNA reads TGTGCCAGTAGTATATCCCTAGGACAGGGGATCTACGAGCAGTACTTC. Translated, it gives CASSISLGQGIYEQYF.

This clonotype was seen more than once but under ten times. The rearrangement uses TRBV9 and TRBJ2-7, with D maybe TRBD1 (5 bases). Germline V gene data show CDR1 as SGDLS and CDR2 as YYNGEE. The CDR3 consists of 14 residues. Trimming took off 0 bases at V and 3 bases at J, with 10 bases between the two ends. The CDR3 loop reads CASSVAGADYEQYF. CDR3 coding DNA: TGTGCCAGCAGCGTAGCTGGGGCTGACTACGAGCAGTACTTC.

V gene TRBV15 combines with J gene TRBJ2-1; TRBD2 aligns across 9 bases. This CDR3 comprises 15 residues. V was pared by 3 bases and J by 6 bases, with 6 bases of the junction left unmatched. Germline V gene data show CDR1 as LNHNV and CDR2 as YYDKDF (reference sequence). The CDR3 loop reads CATSSSGSGGNEQFF. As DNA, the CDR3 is TGTGCCACCAGCAGTAGCGGGAGTGGCGGCAATGAGCAGTTCTTC. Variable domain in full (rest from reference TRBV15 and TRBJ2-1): DAMVIQNPRYQVTQFGKPVTLSCSQTLNHNVMYWYQQKSSQAPKLLFHYYDKDFNNEADTPDNFQSRRPNTSFCFLDIRSPGLGDTAMYLCATSSSGSGGNEQFFGPGTRLTVL.

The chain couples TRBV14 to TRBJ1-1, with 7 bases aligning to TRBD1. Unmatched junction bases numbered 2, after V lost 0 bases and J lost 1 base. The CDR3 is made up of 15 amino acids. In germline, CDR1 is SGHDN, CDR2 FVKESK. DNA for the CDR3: TGTGCCAGCAGCCAAGAGACAGGGTGGAACACTGAAGCTTTCTTT. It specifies CASSQETGWNTEAFF.

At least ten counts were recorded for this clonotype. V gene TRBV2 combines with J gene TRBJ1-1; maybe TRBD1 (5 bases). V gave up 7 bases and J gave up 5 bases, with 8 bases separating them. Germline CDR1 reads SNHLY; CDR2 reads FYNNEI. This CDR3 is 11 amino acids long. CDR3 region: CASTQGTEAFF. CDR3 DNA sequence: TGTGCCAGCACCCAGGGTACTGAAGCTTTCTTT.

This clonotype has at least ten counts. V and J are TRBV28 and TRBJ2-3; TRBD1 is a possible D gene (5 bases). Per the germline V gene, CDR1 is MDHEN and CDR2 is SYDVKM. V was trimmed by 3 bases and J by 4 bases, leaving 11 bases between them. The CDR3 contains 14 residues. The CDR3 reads CASSFKGVPDTQYF. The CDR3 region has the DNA TGTGCCAGCAGTTTTAAAGGGGTTCCAGATACGCAGTATTTT.

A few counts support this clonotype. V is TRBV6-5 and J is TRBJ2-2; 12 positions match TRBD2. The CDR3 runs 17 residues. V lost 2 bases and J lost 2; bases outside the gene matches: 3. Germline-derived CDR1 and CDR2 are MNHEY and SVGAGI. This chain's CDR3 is CASSYLTSGSNTGELFF. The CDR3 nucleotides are TGTGCCAGCAGTTACCTGACTAGCGGGAGTAACACCGGGGAGCTGTTTTTT.

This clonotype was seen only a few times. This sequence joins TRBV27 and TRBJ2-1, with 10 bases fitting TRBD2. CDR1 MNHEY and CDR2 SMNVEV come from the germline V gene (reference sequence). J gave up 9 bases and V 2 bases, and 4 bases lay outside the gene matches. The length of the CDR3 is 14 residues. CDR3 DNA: TGTGCCAGCAGTTTAGGTTTAGCGGGGGGTGAGCAGTTCTTC. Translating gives CASSLGLAGGEQFF.

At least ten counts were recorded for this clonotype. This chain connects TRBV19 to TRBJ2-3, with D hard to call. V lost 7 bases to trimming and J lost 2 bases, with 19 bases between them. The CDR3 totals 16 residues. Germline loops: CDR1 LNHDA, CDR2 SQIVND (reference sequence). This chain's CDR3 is CASTQGGAAYTDTQYF. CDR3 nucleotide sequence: TGTGCCAGTACCCAAGGCGGAGCCGCGTACACAGATACGCAGTATTTT. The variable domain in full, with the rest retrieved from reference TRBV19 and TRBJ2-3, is DGGITQSPKYLFRKEGQNVTLSCEQNLNHDAMYWYRQDPGQGLRLIYYSQIVNDFQKGDIAEGYSVSREKKESFPLTVTSAQKNPTAFYLCASTQGGAAYTDTQYFGPGTRLTVL.

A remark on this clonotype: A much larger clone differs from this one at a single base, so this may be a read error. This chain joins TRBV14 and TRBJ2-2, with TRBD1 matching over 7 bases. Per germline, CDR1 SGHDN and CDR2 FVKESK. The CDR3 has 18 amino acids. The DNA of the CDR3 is TGTGCCAACAGCCAAGATCGGACAGGAATCTGGAACACCGGGGAGCTGTTTTTT. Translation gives CANSQDRTGIWNTGELFF. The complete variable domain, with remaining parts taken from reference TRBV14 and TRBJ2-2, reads EAGVTQFPSHSVIEKGQTVTLRCDPISGHDNLYWYRRVMGKEIKFLLHFVKESKQDESGMPNNRFLAERTGGTYSTLKVQPAELEDSGVYFCANSQDRTGIWNTGELFFGEGSRLTVL.

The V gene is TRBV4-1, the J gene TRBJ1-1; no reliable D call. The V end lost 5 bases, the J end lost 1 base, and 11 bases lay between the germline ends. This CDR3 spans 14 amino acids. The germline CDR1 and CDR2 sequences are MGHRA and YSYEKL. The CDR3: CASSTEKTNTEAFF. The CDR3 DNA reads TGCGCCAGCAGCACAGAAAAAACGAACACTGAAGCTTTCTTT.

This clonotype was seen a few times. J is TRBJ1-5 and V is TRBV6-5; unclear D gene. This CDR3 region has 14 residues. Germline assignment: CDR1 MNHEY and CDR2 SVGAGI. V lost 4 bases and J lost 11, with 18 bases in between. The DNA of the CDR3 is TGTGCCAGCAGTTCCCTCACTGGCGGTCGGGCCCAGCATTTT. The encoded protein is CASSSLTGGRAQHF.

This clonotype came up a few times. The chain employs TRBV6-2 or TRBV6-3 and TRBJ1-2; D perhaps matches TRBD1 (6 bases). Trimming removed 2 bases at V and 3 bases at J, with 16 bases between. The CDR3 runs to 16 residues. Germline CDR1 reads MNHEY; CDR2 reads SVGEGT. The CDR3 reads CASSYPRERTDYGYTF. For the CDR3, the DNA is TGTGCCAGCAGTTACCCCAGAGAGAGGACAGACTATGGCTACACCTTC.

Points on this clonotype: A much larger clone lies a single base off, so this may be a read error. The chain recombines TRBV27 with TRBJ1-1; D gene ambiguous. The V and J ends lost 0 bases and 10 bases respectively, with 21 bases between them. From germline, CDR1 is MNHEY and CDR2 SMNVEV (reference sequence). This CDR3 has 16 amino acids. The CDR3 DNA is TGTGCCAGCAGTTTATCATCTCGCGATATGGGGTTACCAGCTTTCTTT. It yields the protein CASSLSSRDMGLPAFF.